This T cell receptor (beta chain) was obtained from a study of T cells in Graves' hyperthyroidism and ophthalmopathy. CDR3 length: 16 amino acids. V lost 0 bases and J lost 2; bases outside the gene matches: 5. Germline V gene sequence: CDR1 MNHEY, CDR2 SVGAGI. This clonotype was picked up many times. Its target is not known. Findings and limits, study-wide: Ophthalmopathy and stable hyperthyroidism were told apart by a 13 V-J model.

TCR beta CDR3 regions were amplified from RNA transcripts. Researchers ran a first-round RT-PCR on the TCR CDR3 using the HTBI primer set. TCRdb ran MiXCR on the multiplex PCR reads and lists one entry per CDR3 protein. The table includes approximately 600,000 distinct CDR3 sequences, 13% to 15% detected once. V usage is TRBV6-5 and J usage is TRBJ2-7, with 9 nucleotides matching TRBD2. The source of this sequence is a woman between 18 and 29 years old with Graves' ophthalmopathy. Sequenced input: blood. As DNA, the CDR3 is TGTGCCAGCAGTTACTCGGCTAGCGGGAATACCTACGAGCAGTACTTC. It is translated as CASSYSASGNTYEQYF.